This T cell receptor (beta chain) emerged from a study of T cell repertoires in cytomegalovirus infection. TCRdb ran MiXCR on the reads and lists one entry per CDR3 protein. The table lists 450,000 to 600,000 distinct CDR3 sequences, approximately 10% of them singletons. This clonotype was seen a few times. V was shortened by 1 base and J by 5 bases, with 8 bases between the two germline ends. Germline assignment: CDR1 LGHDT and CDR2 YNNKEL (reference sequence). CDR3 size: 13 residues. The TCR originated in a human donor in good health (CMV status not recorded). Some clones in this sample may be carry-over from other donors' samples. This rearrangement joins TRBV3-1 to TRBJ2-5, with D perhaps matching TRBD2 (5 bases). Sequenced material: PBMCs. CDR3: CASSQAGGETQYF. As DNA, the CDR3 is TGTGCCAGCAGCCAAGCTGGAGGTGAGACCCAGTACTTC.